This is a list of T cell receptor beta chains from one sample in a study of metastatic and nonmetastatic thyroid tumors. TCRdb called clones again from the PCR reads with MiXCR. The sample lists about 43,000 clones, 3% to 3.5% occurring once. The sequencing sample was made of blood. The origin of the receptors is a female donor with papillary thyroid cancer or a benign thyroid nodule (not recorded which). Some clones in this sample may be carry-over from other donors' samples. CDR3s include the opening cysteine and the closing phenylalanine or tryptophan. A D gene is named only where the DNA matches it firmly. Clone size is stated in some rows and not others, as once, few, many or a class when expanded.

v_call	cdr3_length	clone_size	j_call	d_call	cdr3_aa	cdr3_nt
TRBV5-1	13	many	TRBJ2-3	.	CASSSLTGEDTYF	TGCGCCAGCAGCTCACTCACAGGGGAGGATACGTATTTT
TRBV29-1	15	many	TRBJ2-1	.	CSAAGLTGVGNEQFF	TGCAGCGCCGCCGGTCTTACGGGAGTGGGGAATGAGCAGTTCTTC
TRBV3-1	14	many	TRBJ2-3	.	CASSTYPRPDPQYF	TGTGCCAGCAGCACATACCCCCGGCCTGATCCGCAGTATTTT
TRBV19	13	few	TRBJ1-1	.	CASSIDTSPKAFF	TGTGCCAGTAGTATAGATACTAGCCCGAAAGCTTTCTTT
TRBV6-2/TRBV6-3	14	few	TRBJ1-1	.	CASSSPGTNTEAFF	TGTGCCAGCAGCTCACCCGGGACCAACACTGAAGCTTTCTTT
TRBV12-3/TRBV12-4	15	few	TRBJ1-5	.	CASTLSAGAGQPQHF	TGTGCCAGCACCCTATCCGCAGGGGCGGGTCAGCCCCAGCATTTT
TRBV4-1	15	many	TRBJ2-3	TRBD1	CASSQAPRQGDTQYF	TGCGCCAGCAGCCAAGCTCCAAGACAGGGAGATACGCAGTATTTT
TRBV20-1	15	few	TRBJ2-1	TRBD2	CSARVTSGSVPEQFF	TGCAGTGCTAGAGTGACTAGCGGGAGTGTTCCTGAGCAGTTCTTC
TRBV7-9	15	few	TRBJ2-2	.	CASSLLGHDTGELFF	TGTGCCAGCAGCTTACTAGGTCATGACACCGGGGAGCTGTTTTTT
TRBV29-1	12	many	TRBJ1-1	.	CSVPTGPAEAFF	TGCAGCGTGCCGACAGGCCCGGCTGAAGCTTTCTTT
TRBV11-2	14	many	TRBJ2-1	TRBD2	CASSEYGRAGEQFF	TGTGCCAGCAGCGAGTACGGGAGGGCCGGTGAGCAGTTCTTC
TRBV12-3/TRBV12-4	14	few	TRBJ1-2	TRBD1	CASSPGGANYGYTF	TGTGCCAGCAGCCCAGGGGGCGCTAACTATGGCTACACCTTC
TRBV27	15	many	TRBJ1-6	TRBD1	CASSARTGGNSPLHF	TGTGCCAGCAGTGCAAGGACAGGGGGAAATTCACCCCTCCACTTT
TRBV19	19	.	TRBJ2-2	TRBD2	CASSIGSLAGGPRFGELFF	TGTGCCAGTAGTATAGGGTCGCTAGCGGGAGGGCCGAGGTTCGGGGAGCTGTTTTTT
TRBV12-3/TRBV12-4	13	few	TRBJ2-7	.	CASSTRSGVGQYF	TGTGCCAGCAGTACCCGATCAGGGGTTGGGCAGTACTTC
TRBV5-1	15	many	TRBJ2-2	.	CASSLGFGDTGELFF	TGCGCCAGCAGCTTGGGGTTCGGGGACACCGGGGAGCTGTTTTTT
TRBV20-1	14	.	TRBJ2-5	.	CSARDSRAQETQYF	TGCAGTGCTAGAGATAGCAGGGCCCAAGAGACCCAGTACTTC
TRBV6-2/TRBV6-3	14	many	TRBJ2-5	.	CASSSDGTEETQYF	TGTGCCAGCAGCTCAGACGGAACGGAAGAGACCCAGTACTTC
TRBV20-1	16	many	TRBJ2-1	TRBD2	CSARAEGSGAYNEQFF	TGCAGTGCTAGAGCCGAGGGCAGCGGGGCCTACAATGAGCAGTTCTTC
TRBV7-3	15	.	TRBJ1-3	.	CASSLTGAWSNTIYF	TGTGCCAGCAGCTTAACGGGGGCCTGGAGTAACACCATATATTTT
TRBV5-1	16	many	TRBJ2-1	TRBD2	CASSLDPSGVYNEQFF	TGCGCCAGCAGCTTGGATCCTAGCGGGGTATACAATGAGCAGTTCTTC
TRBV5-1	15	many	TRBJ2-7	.	CASSLAGGRWEEQYF	TGCGCCAGCAGCTTGGCCGGGGGGCGCTGGGAGGAGCAGTACTTC
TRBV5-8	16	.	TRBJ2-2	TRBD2	CASRNRLAWVTGELFF	TGTGCCAGCAGGAATAGACTAGCGTGGGTCACCGGGGAGCTGTTTTTT
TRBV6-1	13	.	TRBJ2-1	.	CASSEVRVREQFF	TGTGCCAGCAGTGAAGTTCGGGTTCGTGAGCAGTTCTTC
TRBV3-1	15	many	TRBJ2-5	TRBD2	CASSQGASGQETQYF	TGTGCCAGCAGCCAAGGGGCTAGCGGGCAAGAGACCCAGTACTTC
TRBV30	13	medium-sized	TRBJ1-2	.	CAWSVDGYYGYTF	TGTGCCTGGAGTGTTGACGGATACTATGGCTACACCTTC
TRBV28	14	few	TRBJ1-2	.	CASTTGIANYGYTF	TGTGCCAGCACTACAGGGATAGCTAACTATGGCTACACCTTC
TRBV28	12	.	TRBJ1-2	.	CASRGGAIGYTF	TGTGCCAGCAGGGGGGGGGCTATAGGCTACACCTTC
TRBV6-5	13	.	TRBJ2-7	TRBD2	CASSHSRTSDRYF	TGTGCCAGCAGTCACTCCAGGACTAGCGATCGGTACTTC
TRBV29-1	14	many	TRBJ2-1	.	CSVGAGGTYNEQFF	TGCAGCGTTGGAGCAGGGGGGACCTACAATGAGCAGTTCTTC
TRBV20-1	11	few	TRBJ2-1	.	CSATPGDEQFF	TGCAGTGCTACCCCGGGGGATGAGCAGTTCTTC
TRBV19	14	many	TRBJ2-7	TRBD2	CASSMGGGPGEQYF	TGTGCCAGTAGTATGGGGGGAGGGCCTGGTGAGCAGTACTTC
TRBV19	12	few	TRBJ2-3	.	CASSISSDTQYF	TGTGCCAGTAGTATTAGTTCAGATACGCAGTATTTT
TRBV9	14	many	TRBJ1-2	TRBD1	CASSARQGDYGYTF	TGTGCCAGCAGCGCACGACAGGGGGACTATGGCTACACCTTC
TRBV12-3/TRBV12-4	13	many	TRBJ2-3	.	CASSLSRDSAQYF	TGTGCCAGCAGTCTCTCCCGGGATAGTGCGCAGTATTTT
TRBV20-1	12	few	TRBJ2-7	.	CSARDREYEQYF	TGCAGTGCTAGAGACAGGGAGTACGAGCAGTACTTC
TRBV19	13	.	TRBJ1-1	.	CASSMTLRLQAFF	TGTGCCAGTAGTATGACGTTGAGGTTGCAAGCTTTCTTT
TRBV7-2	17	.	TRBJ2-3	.	CASSLDAGGWAAGTQYF	TGTGCCAGCAGCTTAGATGCGGGCGGGTGGGCTGCGGGTACGCAGTATTTT
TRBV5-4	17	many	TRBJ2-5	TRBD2	CASSPGTSGRAPETQYF	TGTGCCAGCAGCCCCGGGACTAGCGGGAGGGCCCCAGAGACCCAGTACTTC
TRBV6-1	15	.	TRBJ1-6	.	CASSAQGRGNSPLHF	TGTGCCAGCAGTGCTCAGGGTAGAGGGAATTCACCCCTCCACTTT
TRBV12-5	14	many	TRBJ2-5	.	CASGPGKGLGTQYF	TGTGCTAGTGGTCCGGGTAAGGGGCTCGGGACCCAGTACTTC
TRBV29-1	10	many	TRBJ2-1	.	CSVKNAEQFF	TGCAGCGTTAAAAATGCTGAGCAGTTCTTC
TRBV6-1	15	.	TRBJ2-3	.	CASGGLGGPPDTQYF	TGTGCCAGCGGGGGGTTGGGGGGCCCTCCAGATACGCAGTATTTT
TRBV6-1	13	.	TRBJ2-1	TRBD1	CASRGQGDNEQFF	TGTGCCAGCAGGGGACAGGGAGACAATGAGCAGTTCTTC
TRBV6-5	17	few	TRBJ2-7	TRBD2	CASSYPRRTSGMYEQYF	TGTGCCAGCAGTTACCCTCGCCGGACTAGCGGGATGTACGAGCAGTACTTC
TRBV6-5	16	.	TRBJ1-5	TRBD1	CACSYLDRGGNQPQHF	TGTGCCTGCAGTTACTTGGACAGGGGAGGCAATCAGCCCCAGCATTTT
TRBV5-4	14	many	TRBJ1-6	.	CASSSATVNSPLHF	TGTGCCAGCAGCTCTGCGACGGTCAATTCACCCCTCCACTTT
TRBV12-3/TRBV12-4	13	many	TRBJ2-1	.	CASSLLQQSEQFF	TGTGCCAGCAGTTTACTCCAGCAGAGTGAGCAGTTCTTC
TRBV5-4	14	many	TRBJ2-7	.	CASSQSDSSYEQYF	TGTGCCAGCAGCCAATCTGACAGCTCCTACGAGCAGTACTTC
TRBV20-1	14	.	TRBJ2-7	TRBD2	CSASRLAGIYEQYF	TGCAGTGCTTCTAGACTAGCGGGAATTTACGAGCAGTACTTC
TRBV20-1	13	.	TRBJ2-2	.	CSAYGPNTGELFF	TGCAGTGCCTATGGACCCAACACCGGGGAGCTGTTTTTT
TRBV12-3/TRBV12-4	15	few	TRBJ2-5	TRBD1	CASSPLGGQWETRYF	TGTGCCAGCAGTCCGTTAGGGGGACAGTGGGAGACCCGGTACTTC
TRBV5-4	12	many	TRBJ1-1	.	CASSLGQRAAFF	TGTGCCAGCAGCTTGGGACAGAGGGCAGCTTTCTTT
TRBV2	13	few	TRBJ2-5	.	CASSDSELETQYF	TGTGCCAGCAGTGATAGTGAATTGGAGACCCAGTACTTC
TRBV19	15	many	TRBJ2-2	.	CASSSGSPNTGELFF	TGTGCCAGTAGTAGTGGTTCCCCGAACACCGGGGAGCTGTTTTTT
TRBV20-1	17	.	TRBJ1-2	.	CSARREGSARANYGYTF	TGCAGTGCCCGAAGGGAGGGGAGTGCGAGAGCTAACTATGGCTACACCTTC
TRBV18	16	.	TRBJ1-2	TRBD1	CASSPPETGGREGHTF	TGTGCCAGCTCACCACCTGAGACAGGGGGGAGAGAAGGTCACACCTTC
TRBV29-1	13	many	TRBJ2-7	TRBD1	CSVAPGGSYEQYF	TGCAGCGTTGCGCCAGGGGGCTCCTACGAGCAGTACTTC
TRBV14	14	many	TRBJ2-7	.	CASSQPAVPYEQYF	TGTGCCAGCAGCCAACCTGCCGTCCCCTACGAGCAGTACTTC